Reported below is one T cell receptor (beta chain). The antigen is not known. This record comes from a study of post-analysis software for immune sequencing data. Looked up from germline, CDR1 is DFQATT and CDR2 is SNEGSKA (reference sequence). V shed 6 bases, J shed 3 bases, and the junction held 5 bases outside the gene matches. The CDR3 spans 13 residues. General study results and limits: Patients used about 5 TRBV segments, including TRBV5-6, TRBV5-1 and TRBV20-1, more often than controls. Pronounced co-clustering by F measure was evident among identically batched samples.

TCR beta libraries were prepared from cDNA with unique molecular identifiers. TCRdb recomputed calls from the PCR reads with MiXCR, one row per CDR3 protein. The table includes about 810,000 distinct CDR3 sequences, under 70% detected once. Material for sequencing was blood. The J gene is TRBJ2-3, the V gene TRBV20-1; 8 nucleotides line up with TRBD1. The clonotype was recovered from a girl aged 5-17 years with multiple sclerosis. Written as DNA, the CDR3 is TGCAGTGCCAAGCGGACAGGGACAGATACGCAGTATTTT. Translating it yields CSAKRTGTDTQYF.